Listed below are T cell receptor beta chains from one sample, sequenced in a study of CD8 T cells in Susac syndrome. One entry per CDR3 protein results from TCRdb running MiXCR on the immunoSEQ multiplex PCR reads. The data show over 350,000 distinct CDR3 sequences, 85% to 90% seen once. The sample taken for sequencing was CD8+ T cells from PBMCs. The receptors were gathered from a human donor with multiple sclerosis. Each CDR3 is given with its conserved first and last residue. Fields, in order: J gene, D gene, V gene, clone size, CDR3 protein, CDR3 DNA. The D gene is left open where the match is weak. The size field is filled for only some rows; it gives once, few, many or a size class.

J gene: TRBJ2-2; D gene: TRBD2; V gene: TRBV2; clone size: NA; CDR3 protein: CASSEALREGTGELFF; CDR3 DNA: TGTGCCAGCAGTGAAGCGCTTAGGGAGGGCACCGGGGAGCTGTTTTTT
J gene: TRBJ1-2; D gene: NA; V gene: TRBV27; clone size: NA; CDR3 protein: CASSLSSSGGANYGYTF; CDR3 DNA: TGTGCCAGCAGTTTATCGAGTAGCGGGGGCGCTAACTATGGCTACACCTTC
J gene: TRBJ1-5; D gene: NA; V gene: TRBV20-1; clone size: NA; CDR3 protein: CSASWQGHQPQHF; CDR3 DNA: TGCAGTGCTAGCTGGCAGGGACATCAGCCCCAGCATTTT
J gene: TRBJ2-7; D gene: NA; V gene: TRBV30; clone size: NA; CDR3 protein: CAWSVVYEQYF; CDR3 DNA: TGTGCCTGGAGTGTAGTGTACGAGCAGTACTTC
J gene: TRBJ2-1; D gene: TRBD1; V gene: TRBV7-6; clone size: NA; CDR3 protein: CASSLAQAGGHNEQFF; CDR3 DNA: TGTGCCAGCAGCTTAGCGCAGGCAGGGGGCCACAATGAGCAGTTCTTC
J gene: TRBJ1-1; D gene: NA; V gene: TRBV4-1; clone size: few; CDR3 protein: CASSQDKEAFF; CDR3 DNA: TGCGCCAGCAGCCAGGATAAGGAAGCTTTCTTT
J gene: TRBJ2-1; D gene: NA; V gene: TRBV5-1; clone size: once; CDR3 protein: CASSGVAGVGEQFF; CDR3 DNA: TGCGCCAGCAGCGGGGTGGCGGGCGTCGGGGAGCAGTTCTTC
J gene: TRBJ1-4; D gene: NA; V gene: TRBV28; clone size: NA; CDR3 protein: CASSLGTDTTNEKLFF; CDR3 DNA: TGTGCCAGCAGTTTAGGGACTGACACAACTAATGAAAAACTGTTTTTT
J gene: TRBJ1-2; D gene: NA; V gene: TRBV6-1; clone size: NA; CDR3 protein: CASSEWKWTNYGYTF; CDR3 DNA: TGTGCCAGCAGTGAATGGAAGTGGACTAACTATGGCTACACCTTC
J gene: TRBJ2-6; D gene: TRBD1; V gene: TRBV6-1; clone size: NA; CDR3 protein: CASSVTGAGANVLTF; CDR3 DNA: TGTGCCAGCAGCGTTACAGGGGCTGGGGCCAACGTCCTGACTTTC
J gene: TRBJ2-3; D gene: NA; V gene: TRBV6-1; clone size: few; CDR3 protein: CASRISLSTDTQYF; CDR3 DNA: TGTGCCAGCAGAATCTCCCTTAGCACAGATACGCAGTATTTT
J gene: TRBJ1-1; D gene: NA; V gene: TRBV28; clone size: once; CDR3 protein: CASSFDGWNTEAFF; CDR3 DNA: TGTGCCAGCAGTTTCGACGGATGGAACACTGAAGCTTTCTTT
J gene: TRBJ1-5; D gene: NA; V gene: TRBV19; clone size: NA; CDR3 protein: CASSIDPGGDQPQHF; CDR3 DNA: TGTGCCAGTAGTATAGATCCAGGTGGAGACCAGCCCCAGCATTTT
J gene: TRBJ2-5; D gene: NA; V gene: TRBV2; clone size: NA; CDR3 protein: CASETEGLVQETQYF; CDR3 DNA: TGTGCCAGCGAGACCGAGGGGCTGGTACAAGAGACCCAGTACTTC
J gene: TRBJ1-1; D gene: NA; V gene: TRBV6-5; clone size: NA; CDR3 protein: CASSYTDRGNTEAFF; CDR3 DNA: TGTGCCAGCAGTTATACGGACCGGGGGAACACTGAAGCTTTCTTT
J gene: TRBJ1-1; D gene: NA; V gene: TRBV19; clone size: NA; CDR3 protein: CASSITNTEAFF; CDR3 DNA: TGTGCCAGTAGTATTACGAACACTGAAGCTTTCTTT
J gene: TRBJ1-1; D gene: NA; V gene: TRBV30; clone size: NA; CDR3 protein: CAWSSGLNTEAFF; CDR3 DNA: TGTGCCTGGAGTTCGGGGTTGAACACTGAAGCTTTCTTT
J gene: TRBJ2-2; D gene: TRBD1; V gene: TRBV27; clone size: few; CDR3 protein: CASSSGGPGELFF; CDR3 DNA: TGTGCCAGCAGTTCAGGGGGCCCCGGGGAGCTGTTTTTT
J gene: TRBJ1-2; D gene: TRBD1; V gene: TRBV7-9; clone size: NA; CDR3 protein: CASRPGTDIYGYTF; CDR3 DNA: TGTGCCAGCAGACCCGGGACAGACATTTATGGCTACACCTTC
J gene: TRBJ2-7; D gene: NA; V gene: TRBV28; clone size: NA; CDR3 protein: CASSTYGGTYEQYF; CDR3 DNA: TGTGCCAGCAGTACCTATGGGGGGACCTACGAGCAGTACTTC
J gene: TRBJ2-1; D gene: NA; V gene: TRBV7-6; clone size: NA; CDR3 protein: CASSLARLNEQFF; CDR3 DNA: TGTGCCAGCAGCTTAGCGCGGTTGAATGAGCAGTTCTTC
J gene: TRBJ1-2; D gene: NA; V gene: TRBV10-3; clone size: NA; CDR3 protein: CAISVDPEGPNYGYTF; CDR3 DNA: TGTGCCATCAGTGTGGATCCCGAGGGGCCTAACTATGGCTACACCTTC
J gene: TRBJ2-2; D gene: NA; V gene: TRBV12-3/TRBV12-4; clone size: NA; CDR3 protein: CASSPGPGELFF; CDR3 DNA: TGTGCCAGCAGCCCCGGCCCCGGGGAGCTGTTTTTT
J gene: TRBJ1-1; D gene: TRBD1; V gene: TRBV20-1; clone size: NA; CDR3 protein: CSARGGQETNTEAFF; CDR3 DNA: TGCAGTGCTAGAGGGGGACAGGAGACGAACACTGAAGCTTTCTTT
J gene: TRBJ2-1; D gene: TRBD2; V gene: TRBV19; clone size: NA; CDR3 protein: CASSGLAAHNEQFF; CDR3 DNA: TGTGCCAGTAGTGGACTAGCGGCACACAATGAGCAGTTCTTC
J gene: TRBJ2-7; D gene: NA; V gene: TRBV29-1; clone size: NA; CDR3 protein: CSVGATAPPYEQYF; CDR3 DNA: TGCAGCGTGGGGGCGACAGCTCCTCCCTACGAGCAGTACTTC
J gene: TRBJ2-5; D gene: NA; V gene: TRBV2; clone size: NA; CDR3 protein: CASSEVGSQETQYF; CDR3 DNA: TGTGCCAGCAGTGAAGTAGGGTCCCAAGAGACCCAGTACTTC
J gene: TRBJ2-7; D gene: TRBD1; V gene: TRBV7-6; clone size: NA; CDR3 protein: CASSKTAGQGYEQYF; CDR3 DNA: TGTGCCAGCAGCAAGACAGCCGGACAGGGCTACGAGCAGTACTTC
J gene: TRBJ2-1; D gene: TRBD2; V gene: TRBV5-4; clone size: NA; CDR3 protein: CASSRTPGLDDEQFF; CDR3 DNA: TGTGCCAGCAGCCGGACTCCGGGACTAGACGATGAGCAGTTCTTC
J gene: TRBJ2-1; D gene: TRBD1; V gene: TRBV11-2; clone size: NA; CDR3 protein: CASSLGQQGAYNEQFF; CDR3 DNA: TGTGCCAGCAGCTTAGGTCAACAGGGGGCCTACAATGAGCAGTTCTTC
J gene: TRBJ2-7; D gene: NA; V gene: TRBV29-1; clone size: NA; CDR3 protein: CSVGGPSSYEQYF; CDR3 DNA: TGCAGCGTTGGCGGGCCGAGCTCCTACGAGCAGTACTTC
J gene: TRBJ2-7; D gene: TRBD1; V gene: TRBV6-1; clone size: NA; CDR3 protein: CASGGQGVYEQYF; CDR3 DNA: TGTGCCAGCGGCGGACAGGGGGTCTACGAGCAGTACTTC
J gene: TRBJ2-7; D gene: TRBD2; V gene: TRBV15; clone size: NA; CDR3 protein: CATSRDGAGGAYEQYF; CDR3 DNA: TGTGCCACCAGCAGAGATGGGGCGGGAGGGGCCTACGAGCAGTACTTC
J gene: TRBJ2-7; D gene: NA; V gene: TRBV27; clone size: once; CDR3 protein: CASSSTDTLYEQYF; CDR3 DNA: TGTGCCAGCAGTTCGACGGACACCCTCTACGAGCAGTACTTC
J gene: TRBJ1-2; D gene: NA; V gene: TRBV30; clone size: NA; CDR3 protein: CAWSETPPVDGYTF; CDR3 DNA: TGTGCCTGGAGCGAGACCCCTCCGGTGGATGGCTACACCTTC
J gene: TRBJ2-7; D gene: NA; V gene: TRBV7-2; clone size: NA; CDR3 protein: CASSFGIGYEQYF; CDR3 DNA: TGTGCCAGCAGCTTCGGAATCGGCTACGAGCAGTACTTC
J gene: TRBJ1-5; D gene: NA; V gene: TRBV27; clone size: NA; CDR3 protein: CASSPLTGFSNQPQHF; CDR3 DNA: TGTGCCAGCAGTCCACTGACAGGCTTTAGCAATCAGCCCCAGCATTTT
J gene: TRBJ2-7; D gene: NA; V gene: TRBV7-9; clone size: NA; CDR3 protein: CASSPPTSDSGDYEQYF; CDR3 DNA: TGTGCCAGCAGCCCCCCGACTTCGGACAGCGGGGACTACGAGCAGTACTTC
J gene: TRBJ2-7; D gene: TRBD2; V gene: TRBV11-2; clone size: NA; CDR3 protein: CASSPPSGGDYEQYF; CDR3 DNA: TGTGCCAGCAGCCCTCCCAGCGGGGGTGACTACGAGCAGTACTTC
J gene: TRBJ2-3; D gene: TRBD1; V gene: TRBV28; clone size: NA; CDR3 protein: CASSFQGALRHTDTQYF; CDR3 DNA: TGTGCCAGCAGTTTCCAGGGGGCGCTGAGGCACACAGATACGCAGTATTTT
J gene: TRBJ2-1; D gene: TRBD2; V gene: TRBV6-1; clone size: NA; CDR3 protein: CASSGTSGRTYNEQFF; CDR3 DNA: TGTGCCAGCAGTGGGACTAGCGGGAGGACCTACAATGAGCAGTTCTTC
J gene: TRBJ2-7; D gene: TRBD1; V gene: TRBV28; clone size: NA; CDR3 protein: CASSTMDRVGFYEQYF; CDR3 DNA: TGTGCCAGCTCCACTATGGACAGGGTAGGATTTTACGAGCAGTACTTC
J gene: TRBJ2-6; D gene: NA; V gene: TRBV27; clone size: NA; CDR3 protein: CASSLWSSGANVLTF; CDR3 DNA: TGTGCCAGCAGTTTATGGAGCTCTGGGGCCAACGTCCTGACTTTC
J gene: TRBJ2-1; D gene: TRBD2; V gene: TRBV27; clone size: NA; CDR3 protein: CASSFKALGLGDEQFF; CDR3 DNA: TGTGCCAGCAGTTTTAAAGCCCTGGGACTAGGCGATGAGCAGTTCTTC
J gene: TRBJ2-1; D gene: NA; V gene: TRBV7-3; clone size: NA; CDR3 protein: CASSLRSDNEQFF; CDR3 DNA: TGTGCCAGCAGCTTACGATCCGACAATGAGCAGTTCTTC
J gene: TRBJ2-7; D gene: TRBD2; V gene: TRBV28; clone size: NA; CDR3 protein: CASSPGTSDTTYEQYF; CDR3 DNA: TGTGCCAGCAGTCCGGGGACTAGCGACACGACCTACGAGCAGTACTTC
J gene: TRBJ2-7; D gene: NA; V gene: TRBV10-3; clone size: NA; CDR3 protein: CAISESGHSYEQYF; CDR3 DNA: TGTGCCATCAGTGAGTCGGGGCACTCCTACGAGCAGTACTTC
J gene: TRBJ2-7; D gene: NA; V gene: TRBV20-1; clone size: few; CDR3 protein: CSARDGYEQYF; CDR3 DNA: TGCAGTGCTAGAGATGGGTACGAGCAGTACTTC
J gene: TRBJ2-2; D gene: TRBD2; V gene: TRBV3-1; clone size: NA; CDR3 protein: CASSPTSGDTGELFF; CDR3 DNA: TGTGCCAGCAGCCCCACTAGCGGGGACACCGGGGAGCTGTTTTTT
J gene: TRBJ1-5; D gene: TRBD1; V gene: TRBV27; clone size: many; CDR3 protein: CASSPGTENQPQHF; CDR3 DNA: TGTGCCAGCAGTCCCGGGACAGAGAATCAGCCCCAGCATTTT
J gene: TRBJ2-3; D gene: TRBD1; V gene: TRBV9; clone size: once; CDR3 protein: CASSGLGQGGTDTQYF; CDR3 DNA: TGTGCCAGCAGCGGCCTCGGACAGGGGGGTACAGATACGCAGTATTTT
J gene: TRBJ1-1; D gene: NA; V gene: TRBV6-5; clone size: NA; CDR3 protein: CASSFFGGSEAFF; CDR3 DNA: TGTGCCAGCAGTTTTTTCGGGGGCAGTGAAGCTTTCTTT
J gene: TRBJ2-2; D gene: NA; V gene: TRBV4-1; clone size: NA; CDR3 protein: CASSQAPRTGELFF; CDR3 DNA: TGCGCCAGCAGCCAAGCCCCCCGCACCGGGGAGCTGTTTTTT
J gene: TRBJ1-2; D gene: NA; V gene: TRBV7-2; clone size: once; CDR3 protein: CASSTSAGYTF; CDR3 DNA: TGTGCCAGCAGCACCTCAGCTGGCTACACCTTC
J gene: TRBJ2-3; D gene: NA; V gene: TRBV9; clone size: NA; CDR3 protein: CASSPGRVIDTQYF; CDR3 DNA: TGTGCCAGCAGCCCAGGCAGGGTGATTGATACGCAGTATTTT
J gene: TRBJ2-5; D gene: NA; V gene: TRBV11-2; clone size: NA; CDR3 protein: CASSTPRGQQETQYF; CDR3 DNA: TGTGCCAGCAGCACACCCCGCGGGCAACAAGAGACCCAGTACTTC
J gene: TRBJ1-1; D gene: NA; V gene: TRBV6-5; clone size: NA; CDR3 protein: CASGWVSGTEAFF; CDR3 DNA: TGTGCCAGCGGGTGGGTCTCGGGGACTGAAGCTTTCTTT
J gene: TRBJ2-2; D gene: NA; V gene: TRBV7-9; clone size: few; CDR3 protein: CASSRPNTGELFF; CDR3 DNA: TGTGCCAGCAGCCGGCCAAACACCGGGGAGCTGTTTTTT
J gene: TRBJ2-7; D gene: NA; V gene: TRBV15; clone size: NA; CDR3 protein: CATSRDWGSEQYF; CDR3 DNA: TGTGCCACCAGCAGAGATTGGGGGTCCGAGCAGTACTTC